Following are 27 T cell receptor beta chains from one sample sequenced in a study of blood T cell repertoires in COVID-19. Data came from immunoSEQ multiplex PCR; TCRdb stores just in-frame clones and leaves some out. The table includes about 90,000 clones, roughly 79% detected once. The material sequenced was peripheral blood. The source is a woman aged 80 or over with acute or convalescent COVID-19.

V is TRBV23-1 and J is TRBJ1-2; D call uncertain. TRBV23-1 has ORF status, its function being uncertain. V lost 10 bases, J lost 3 bases, and 9 bases lay in between. CDR3 length: 11 amino acids. As DNA, the CDR3 is TGCGCCACCCCGGTGGACTATGGCTACACCTTC. It specifies CATPVDYGYTF.

With regard to this clone: Compared with germline, one end of the junction differs, possibly owing to a read error. The CDR3 DNA reads as TGTGCCAGCAGATACTCACTCTCTGGGGCCAACGTCCTGACTTTC. This gives the protein CASRYSLSGANVLTF. This sequence joins TRBV6-5 and TRBJ2-6; D not certain. The CDR3 is 15 residues long. Germline V gene data show CDR1 as MNHEY and CDR2 as SVGAGI.

This clone has only a few counts. This sequence joins TRBV4-3 and TRBJ2-5, with no clear D. Germline V CDR1 and CDR2: LGHNA, YSLEER. The ends were cut back, 4 bases at V and 5 bases at J, with 14 bases in the middle. This CDR3 has 14 amino acids. CDR3 sequence: CASSPQVDRETQYF. The CDR3 DNA reads TGCGCCAGCAGCCCTCAGGTCGATCGGGAGACCCAGTACTTC.

This clone was observed a few times. This chain uses TRBV6-5 with TRBJ1-2, with TRBD1 identical over 11 bases. CDR1 is MNHEY and CDR2 is SVGAGI in the germline V gene. CDR3 length equals 13 residues. V was clipped by 6 bases and J by 8 bases; unmatched bases: 5. CDR3 sequence: CASSLGQGGGYTF. As DNA, the CDR3 is TGTGCCAGCAGCCTGGGACAGGGGGGGGGCTACACCTTC.

The chain combines TRBV24-1 with TRBJ2-1; 15 bases align to TRBD2. Germline lookup yields CDR1 KGHDR and CDR2 SFDVKD. After removal of 3 bases from V and 2 bases from J, the junction contained 4 bases not matched to a gene. The CDR3 totals 18 residues. CDR3 in DNA: TGTGCCACCAGTGATCCGGGACTAGCGGGAGGAACCTACAATGAGCAGTTCTTC. Its translation is CATSDPGLAGGTYNEQFF.

This chain uses TRBV6-5 with TRBJ1-2, with 8 nucleotides matching TRBD1. Germline values: CDR1 MNHEY, CDR2 SVGAGI. This CDR3 contains 15 residues. Trimming at V came to 6 bases and at J to 8 bases, leaving 14 bases not matched to a gene. The DNA of the CDR3 is TGTGCCAGCAGGTCCCAATTCGAACAGGGGGGGGGCTACACCTTC. Its translation is CASRSQFEQGGGYTF.

This sequence joins TRBV7-6 and TRBJ1-5, with D unclear. This CDR3 comprises 13 residues. Per the germline V gene, CDR1 is SGHVS and CDR2 is FNYEAQ. V was clipped by 4 bases and J by 2 bases, with 6 bases between them. CDR3 sequence: CASSSHGNQPQHF. In nucleotides, the CDR3 is TGTGCCAGCAGCTCCCATGGCAATCAGCCCCAGCATTTT.

The V and J genes are TRBV5-1 and TRBJ1-4; D call uncertain. Germline V gene data show CDR1 as SGHRS and CDR2 as YFSETQ. Trimming cost V 4 bases and J 5 bases, with 15 bases left between them. This CDR3 has 15 residues. The CDR3, as DNA: TGCGCCAGCAGCAAAAACGCGGGTTTAAATGAAAAACTGTTTTTT. Translation: CASSKNAGLNEKLFF.

V gene TRBV5-4 combines with J gene TRBJ1-2, with unresolved D. Germline-derived CDR1 and CDR2 are SGHNT and YYREEE (reference sequence). V was clipped by 1 base and J by 3 bases, with 7 bases between them. CDR3 length: 13 residues. The CDR3 sequence is CASSLRGDYGYTF. CDR3 nucleotide sequence: TGTGCCAGCAGCTTGCGGGGAGACTATGGCTACACCTTC.

The chain links TRBV5-5 to TRBJ2-1, with 11 bases identical to TRBD2. V was pared by 4 bases and J by 0 bases, with 6 bases of the junction left unmatched. The CDR3 is made up of 17 amino acids. Germline V CDR1 and CDR2: SGHKS, YYEKEE (reference sequence). The CDR3 loop is CASSRGLAGSSYNEQFF. The CDR3 coding sequence is TGTGCCAGCAGCCGAGGACTAGCGGGTAGCTCCTACAATGAGCAGTTCTTC.

This chain uses TRBV19 with TRBJ1-2; 8 bases fit TRBD1. Unmatched junction bases numbered 8, after V lost 3 bases and J lost 8 bases. The CDR3 has 14 residues. From germline, CDR1 is LNHDA and CDR2 SQIVND (reference sequence). The CDR3 region has the DNA TGTGCCAGTAGTATGGACAGGGTTCCCTACGGCTACACCTTC. This translates into CASSMDRVPYGYTF.

This chain joins TRBV6-5 and TRBJ2-7; the D gene is possibly TRBD1 (5 bases). Germline V CDR1 and CDR2: MNHEY, SVGAGI. V was pared by 0 bases and J by 4 bases, with 13 bases between. The CDR3 runs 15 residues. DNA for the CDR3: TGTGCCAGCAGTTACTCAGCGACAGAAATTTACGAGCAGTACTTC. Residues: CASSYSATEIYEQYF.

The chain carries TRBV4-1 and TRBJ2-2; 7 bases are shared with TRBD2. Germline V lookup: CDR1 MGHRA, CDR2 YSYEKL. Trimming cost V 3 bases and J 6 bases; bases outside gene matches: 13. The CDR3 is made up of 17 amino acids. The CDR3 region is CASSQGGAPLAAGELFF. The CDR3, as DNA: TGCGCCAGCAGCCAGGGGGGAGCGCCTCTAGCGGCCGGGGAGCTGTTTTTT.

This chain links TRBV29-1 with TRBJ1-2; D is uncertain. The CDR3 extends over 13 amino acids. Germline CDR1 and CDR2: SQVTM and ANQGSEA. Trimming pared 1 base from V and 4 bases from J, leaving 10 bases between. CDR3 coding DNA: TGCAGCGTTGAAGGGATAGGGAGCTATGGCTACACCTTC. This translates into CSVEGIGSYGYTF.

The rearrangement joins TRBV5-1 to TRBJ2-4; D might be TRBD1 (5 bases). Germline CDR1 SGHRS, CDR2 YFSETQ. The length of the CDR3 is 16 residues. Trimming pared 4 bases from V and 0 bases from J, leaving 14 bases between. The CDR3 DNA sequence: TGCGCCAGCAGCGGATCAGACAGACTAGCCAAAAACATTCAGTACTTC. Amino acids: CASSGSDRLAKNIQYF.

The V call is TRBV6-2 or TRBV6-3, the J call TRBJ1-2; D is possibly TRBD1 (5 bases). Trimming cost V 1 base and J 5 bases, with 8 bases left between them. This CDR3 is 13 amino acids long. Per the germline V gene, CDR1 is MNHEY and CDR2 is SVGEGT. The CDR3 nucleotides are TGTGCCAGCAGTTACTTCCGACAGTATGGCTACACCTTC. The encoded protein is CASSYFRQYGYTF.

This clone has only a few counts. This sequence joins TRBV24-1 and TRBJ1-4; D remains ambiguous. There are 15 residues in the CDR3. Trimming removed 11 bases from V and 0 bases from J, with 15 bases in between. Germline V CDR1 and CDR2: KGHDR, SFDVKD. For the CDR3, the DNA is TGTGCCATCCATACTCTTCTTGCAACTAATGAAAAACTGTTTTTT. Its translation is CAIHTLLATNEKLFF.

In nucleotides, the CDR3 is TGTGCGGATTCGTACCTCCCGACAGCAACCTCTGGAAACACCATATATTTT. Residues: CADSYLPTATSGNTIYF. This rearrangement joins TRBV12-2 to TRBJ1-3; no DNA check was done on the table's D call, TRBD1. TRBV12-2 constitutes a pseudogene. This CDR3 has 17 amino acids.

The genes are TRBV6-2 or TRBV6-3 and TRBJ2-5; D perhaps matches TRBD2 (6 bases). The germline CDR1 and CDR2 sequences are MNHEY and SVGEGT. This CDR3 is built from 21 residues. Deletions cut 2 bases from V and 4 bases from J, with 32 bases between. The CDR3 spells CASSYPARVPGSGFSLETQYF. The CDR3, as DNA: TGTGCCAGCAGTTACCCGGCCCGGGTACCCGGTAGCGGATTCAGTTTAGAGACCCAGTACTTC.

The J gene is TRBJ1-6, the V gene TRBV7-8; D remains unclear. In germline, CDR1 is SGHVS, CDR2 FQNEAQ. CDR3 length equals 16 residues. The V and J ends lost 6 bases and 7 bases respectively, with 19 bases between them. The CDR3 nucleotides are TGTGCCAGCAGTCTCCGGGAGGTTTTCGGGAATTCACCCCTCCACTTT. Protein sequence: CASSLREVFGNSPLHF.

The V call is TRBV9, the J call TRBJ2-2; 9 nucleotides align to TRBD1. The germline CDR1 and CDR2 sequences are SGDLS and YYNGEE. The CDR3 is 17 amino acids. V shed 0 bases and J 4 bases; nucleotides not matched to a gene: 7. The chain's CDR3 is CASSVARQGVSTGELFF. CDR3 DNA sequence: TGTGCCAGCAGCGTAGCTCGACAGGGGGTCAGCACCGGGGAGCTGTTTTTT.

The genes are TRBV30 and TRBJ1-2; possible D gene TRBD1, 5 bases. V was clipped by 0 bases and J by 0 bases, with 8 bases between them. This CDR3 is 14 amino acids long. Looked up from germline, CDR1 is GTSNPN and CDR2 is SVGIG (reference sequence). CDR3 sequence (DNA): TGTGCCTGGAGTGTACAGGTTGCTAACTATGGCTACACCTTC. It yields the protein CAWSVQVANYGYTF.

This sequence joins TRBV7-3 and TRBJ2-7, with 8 bases aligning to TRBD1. Trimming took 2 bases from V and 6 from J; bases not matched to a gene: 6. The germline V gene encodes CDR1 SGHTA and CDR2 FQGTGA. The CDR3 totals 14 residues. The CDR3 sequence is CASSLPPGGGEQYF. The DNA for the CDR3 is TGTGCCAGCAGCTTACCCCCAGGGGGCGGCGAGCAGTACTTC.

This rearrangement joins TRBV19 to TRBJ2-3; 10 positions match TRBD2. V lost 3 bases and J lost 3; bases outside the gene matches: 9. Germline-derived CDR1 and CDR2 are LNHDA and SQIVND (reference sequence). This CDR3 has 17 amino acids. CDR3: CASSMEASGRVTDTQYF. CDR3 coding DNA: TGTGCCAGTAGTATGGAGGCTAGCGGGAGAGTTACAGATACGCAGTATTTT.

The V call is TRBV27, the J call TRBJ1-2; 10 nucleotides agree with TRBD1. Trimming cost V 0 bases and J 7 bases; bases outside gene matches: 5. Germline V lookup: CDR1 MNHEY, CDR2 SMNVEV (reference sequence). This CDR3 comprises 15 residues. For the CDR3, the DNA is TGTGCCAGCAGTTTATCCCCGGGACAGGGGTTTGGCTACACCTTC. Protein product: CASSLSPGQGFGYTF.

This chain uses TRBV29-1 with TRBJ2-6; TRBD1 is a possible D gene (5 bases). This CDR3 comprises 12 residues. Germline CDR1 is SQVTM and CDR2 is ANQGSEA. V lost 4 bases and J lost 4, with 5 bases in between. As DNA, the CDR3 is TGCAGCGTTGGACAGGGGGCCAACGTCCTGACTTTC. This codes for CSVGQGANVLTF.

This clone was observed once. CDR3 region: CASSQAGNTIYF. DNA for the CDR3: TGTGCCAGCAGCCAGGCCGGAAACACCATATATTTT. The gene calls are TRBV3-1 (or the pseudogene TRBV3-2) and TRBJ1-3; D not certain. The V end was cut by 3 bases, the J end by 4 bases, with 4 bases between. The V gene's germline CDR1 is LGHDT and CDR2 YNNKEL (reference sequence). The CDR3 consists of 12 residues.